These 2 T cell receptor beta chains were all obtained from the same sample, sequenced in a study of OX40 agonist ivuxolimab in advanced cancers. Only in-frame clones appear in the TCRdb table, and some are missing; sequencing was by immunoSEQ multiplex PCR. The data show roughly 87,000 clones, with roughly 88% seen just once and 0.6% to 0.8% held by the top ten. This sample comprised CD4+ or CD8+ T cells sorted from blood, obtained in a trial of the OX40 agonist ivuxolimab. The source is an adult with an advanced solid tumor such as melanoma, head and neck, liver or kidney cancer.

Comment on this clone: This same CDR3 is encoded by further DNA sequences in the sample. This chain joins TRBV19 and TRBJ1-1; 11 nucleotides line up with TRBD1. CDR1 and CDR2 (germline): LNHDA, SQIVND (reference sequence). This CDR3 region has 12 residues. V dropped 5 bases and J dropped 11; count of bases not matched to a gene: 4. The CDR3 is CASSSDRGQAFF. DNA for the CDR3: TGTGCCAGTAGTTCGGACAGGGGGCAGGCTTTCTTT.

The rearrangement joins TRBV18 to TRBJ1-4; maybe TRBD1 (5 bases). CDR3 size: 13 residues. Germline V gene sequence: CDR1 KGHSH, CDR2 LQKENI. Deletions cut 3 bases from V and 5 bases from J, with 7 bases between. The CDR3 nucleotides read TGTGCCAGCTCACCGGGACCGAATGAAAAACTGTTTTTT. Translated: CASSPGPNEKLFF. Full variable domain (missing parts from reference TRBV18 and TRBJ1-4): NAGVMQNPRHLVRRRGQEARLRCSPMKGHSHVYWYRQLPEEGLKFMVYLQKENIIDESGMPKERFSAEFPKEGPSILRIQQVVRGDSAAYFCASSPGPNEKLFFGSGTQLSVL.